This T cell receptor beta chain is drawn from a study of blood T cell repertoires in COVID-19. Overall study context: T cells, B-cell-depleted T cells, or PBMCs provided the cDNA or gDNA that served as material.

The assay was immunoSEQ multiplex PCR, and TCRdb's table has in-frame clones only and misses some. The data show about 380,000 clones, around 89% seen once. The length of the CDR3 is 12 residues. Germline CDR1 reads MNHNS; CDR2 reads SASEGT. V shed 3 bases and J shed 3 bases, with 5 bases lying between them. This TCR was sampled from a middle-aged man with acute or convalescent COVID-19. The rearrangement joins TRBV6-1 to TRBJ1-2; a weak D match, TRBD1 (5 bases). Sequenced input: peripheral blood. Here the CDR3 reads CASSDRDYGYTF. DNA for the CDR3: TGTGCCAGCAGTGACAGGGACTATGGCTACACCTTC.